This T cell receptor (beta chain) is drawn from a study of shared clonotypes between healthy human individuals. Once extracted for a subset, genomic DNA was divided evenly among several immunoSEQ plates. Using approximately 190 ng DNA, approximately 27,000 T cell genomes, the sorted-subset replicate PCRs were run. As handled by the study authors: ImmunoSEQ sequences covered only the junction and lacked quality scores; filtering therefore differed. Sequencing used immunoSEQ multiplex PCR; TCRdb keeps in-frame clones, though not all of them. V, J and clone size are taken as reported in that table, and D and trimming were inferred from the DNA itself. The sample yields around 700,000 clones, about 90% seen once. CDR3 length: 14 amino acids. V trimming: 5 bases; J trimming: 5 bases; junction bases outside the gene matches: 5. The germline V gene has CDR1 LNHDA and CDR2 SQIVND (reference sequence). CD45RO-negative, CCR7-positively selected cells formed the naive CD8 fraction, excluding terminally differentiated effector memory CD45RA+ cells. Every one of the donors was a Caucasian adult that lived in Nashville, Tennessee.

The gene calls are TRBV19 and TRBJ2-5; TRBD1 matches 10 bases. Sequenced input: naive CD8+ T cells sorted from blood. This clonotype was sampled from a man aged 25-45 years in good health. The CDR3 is CASSWGQGLETQYF. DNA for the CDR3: TGTGCCAGTAGTTGGGGACAGGGGTTGGAGACCCAGTACTTC.